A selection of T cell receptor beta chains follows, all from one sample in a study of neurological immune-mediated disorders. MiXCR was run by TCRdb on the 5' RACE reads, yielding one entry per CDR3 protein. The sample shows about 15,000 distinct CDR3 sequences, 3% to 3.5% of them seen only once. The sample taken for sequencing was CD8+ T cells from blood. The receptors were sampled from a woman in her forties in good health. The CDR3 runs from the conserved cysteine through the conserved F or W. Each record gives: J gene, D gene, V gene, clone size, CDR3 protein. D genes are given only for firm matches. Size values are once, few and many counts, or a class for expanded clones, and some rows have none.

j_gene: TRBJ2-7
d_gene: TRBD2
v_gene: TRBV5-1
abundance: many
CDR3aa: CASSEGLAGTEQYF

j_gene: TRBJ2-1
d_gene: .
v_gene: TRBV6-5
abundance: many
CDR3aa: CASSRDGTYNEQFF

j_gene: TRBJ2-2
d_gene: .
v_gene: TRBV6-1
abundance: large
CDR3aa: CASTSGRDPGELFF

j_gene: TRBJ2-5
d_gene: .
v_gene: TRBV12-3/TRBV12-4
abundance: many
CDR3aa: CASTPHGLWETQYF

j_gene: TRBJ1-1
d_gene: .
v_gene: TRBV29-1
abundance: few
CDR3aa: CSVEVTNTEAFF

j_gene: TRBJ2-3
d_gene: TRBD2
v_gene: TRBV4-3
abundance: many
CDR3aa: CASSQVLVGTSGIKDTQYF

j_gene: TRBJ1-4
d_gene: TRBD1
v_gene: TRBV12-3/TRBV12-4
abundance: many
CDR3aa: CASSITGDEKLFF

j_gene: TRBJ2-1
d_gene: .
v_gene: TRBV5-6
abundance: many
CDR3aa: CASSWTESSYNEQFF

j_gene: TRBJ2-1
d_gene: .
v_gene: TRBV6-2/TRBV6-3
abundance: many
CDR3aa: CASSRGEQFF

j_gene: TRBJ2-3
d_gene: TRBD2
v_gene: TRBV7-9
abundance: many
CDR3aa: CASSLGAGEIWTDTQYF

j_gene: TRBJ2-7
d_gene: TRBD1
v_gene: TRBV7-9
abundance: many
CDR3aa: CASSPGTGGTYEQYF

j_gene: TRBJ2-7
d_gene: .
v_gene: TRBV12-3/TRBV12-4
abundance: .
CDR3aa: CASSSGRLSSYEQYF

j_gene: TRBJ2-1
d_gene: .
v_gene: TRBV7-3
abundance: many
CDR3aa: CASSPGSAGDEQFF

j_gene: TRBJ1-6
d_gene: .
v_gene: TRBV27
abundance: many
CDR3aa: CASTDGARGSPLHF

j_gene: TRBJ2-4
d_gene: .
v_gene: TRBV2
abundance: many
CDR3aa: CASSGEGGKNIQYF

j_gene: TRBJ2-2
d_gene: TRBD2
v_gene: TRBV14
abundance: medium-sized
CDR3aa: CASSQDETSANTGELFF

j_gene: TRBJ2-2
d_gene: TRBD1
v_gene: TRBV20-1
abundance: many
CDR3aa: CSADPGQGQVTGELFF

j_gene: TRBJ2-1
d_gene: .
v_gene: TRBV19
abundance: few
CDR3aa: CASSASRGEQFF

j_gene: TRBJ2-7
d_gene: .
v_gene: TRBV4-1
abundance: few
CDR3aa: CASSPSPGTASYEQYF

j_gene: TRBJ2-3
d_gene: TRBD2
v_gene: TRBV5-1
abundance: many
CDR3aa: CASSFGTSGGTDTQYF

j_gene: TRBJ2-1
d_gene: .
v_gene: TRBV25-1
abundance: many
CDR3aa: CASEEIGQEYNEQFF

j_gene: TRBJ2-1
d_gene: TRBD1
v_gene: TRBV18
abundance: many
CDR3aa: CASSPRFPGQGTNEQFF

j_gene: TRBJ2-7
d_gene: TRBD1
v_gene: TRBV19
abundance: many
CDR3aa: CASGWTGGAEQYF

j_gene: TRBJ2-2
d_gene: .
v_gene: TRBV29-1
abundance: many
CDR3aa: CSVGDTGELFF

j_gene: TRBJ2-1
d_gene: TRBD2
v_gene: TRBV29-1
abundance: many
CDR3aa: CSGFPGLAGVEQFF

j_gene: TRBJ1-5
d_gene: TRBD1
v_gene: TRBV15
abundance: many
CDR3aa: CATSGDRGKGQPQHF

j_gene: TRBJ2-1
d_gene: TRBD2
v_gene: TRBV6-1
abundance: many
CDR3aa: CASSEGTSGSNEQFF

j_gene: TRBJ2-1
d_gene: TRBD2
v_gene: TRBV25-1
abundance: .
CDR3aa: CASSDPGSGNSYNEQFF

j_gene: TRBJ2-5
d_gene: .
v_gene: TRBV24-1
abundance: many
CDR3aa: CATSDPGEKETQYF

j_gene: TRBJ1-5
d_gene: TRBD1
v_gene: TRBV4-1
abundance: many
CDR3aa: CASSQEGGQGGHQPQHF

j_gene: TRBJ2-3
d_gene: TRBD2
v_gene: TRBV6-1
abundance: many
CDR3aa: CASSTPVPGGTDTQYF

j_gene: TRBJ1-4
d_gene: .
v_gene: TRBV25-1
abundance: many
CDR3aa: CASSESRKLFF

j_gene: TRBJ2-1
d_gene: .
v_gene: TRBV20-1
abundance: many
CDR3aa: CSAHAPGSGIEQFF

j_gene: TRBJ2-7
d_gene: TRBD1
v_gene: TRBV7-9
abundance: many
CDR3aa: CASSRRGIPYEQYF

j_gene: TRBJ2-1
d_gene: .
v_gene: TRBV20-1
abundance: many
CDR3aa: CSAPGRLSSYNEQFF

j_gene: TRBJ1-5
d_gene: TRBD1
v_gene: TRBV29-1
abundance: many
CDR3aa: CSVRDRVNQPQHF

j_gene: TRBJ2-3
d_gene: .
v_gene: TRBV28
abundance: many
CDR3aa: CASSPYLRGLGTDTQYF

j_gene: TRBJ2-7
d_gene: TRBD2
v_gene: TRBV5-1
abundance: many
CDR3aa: CASRRSEREGHYHEQYF

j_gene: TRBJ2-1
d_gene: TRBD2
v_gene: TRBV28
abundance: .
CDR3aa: CGSSRRPTSGPTMRQFF